A selection of T cell receptor beta chains follows, all from one sample in a study of control samples from healthy donors and cancer patients. Assay used: immunoSEQ multiplex PCR; TCRdb lists only in-frame clones, some missing. The data show 150,000 to 200,000 clones, 91% seen once. Specimen: blood. Every receptor here comes from a woman aged 40 to 50 in good health. CDR3s include the opening cysteine and the closing phenylalanine or tryptophan. Each record gives: V gene, clone size, D gene, J gene, CDR3 protein, CDR3 DNA. A D gene is named only where the DNA matches it firmly. Rows give clone size only sometimes, using once, few, many, or a class for an expanded clone.

>TRBV21-1|NA|NA|TRBJ2-3
CASSKREVPSTDTQYF
TGTGCCAGCAGCAAACGAGAGGTCCCTAGCACAGATACGCAGTATTTT
>TRBV6-5|NA|NA|TRBJ1-1
CASSYQKTGTEAFF
TGTGCCAGCAGTTACCAAAAGACGGGCACTGAAGCTTTCTTT
>TRBV5-1|NA|TRBD1|TRBJ2-7
CASSWGTAYYEQYF
TGCGCCAGCAGCTGGGGGACAGCTTACTACGAGCAGTACTTC
>TRBV5-6|once|NA|TRBJ2-3
CASSTFNPTDTQYF
TGTGCCAGCAGCACGTTCAACCCAACAGATACGCAGTATTTT
>TRBV6-5|NA|NA|TRBJ1-2
CASSYTARQIYGYTF
TGTGCCAGCAGTTACACGGCCCGACAGATCTATGGCTACACCTTC
>TRBV5-1|NA|NA|TRBJ1-5
CATGDEPFHSNQPQHF
TGCGCCACCGGGGATGAACCATTCCATAGCAATCAGCCCCAGCATTTT
>TRBV12-3/TRBV12-4|NA|NA|TRBJ2-7
CASSPGTYEQYF
TGTGCCAGCAGTCCCGGGACCTACGAGCAGTACTTC
>TRBV12-3/TRBV12-4|NA|NA|TRBJ1-1
CASSLRNTEAFF
TGTGCCAGCAGTTTACGGAACACTGAAGCTTTCTTT
>TRBV27|NA|NA|TRBJ2-5
CASSLSTGPSATETQYF
TGTGCCAGCAGTTTATCGACAGGACCATCGGCAACAGAGACCCAGTACTTC
>TRBV28|NA|NA|TRBJ1-5
CASSFRQPSQPQHF
TGTGCCAGCAGTTTCCGACAGCCTAGTCAGCCCCAGCATTTT
>TRBV19|NA|NA|TRBJ1-1
CASTRQVSGTEAFF
TGTGCCAGTACTCGACAGGTCTCTGGAACTGAAGCTTTCTTT
>TRBV11-2|NA|NA|TRBJ1-5
CASSLEGYSNQPQHF
TGTGCCAGCAGCTTAGAAGGGTATAGCAATCAGCCCCAGCATTTT
>TRBV27|NA|TRBD1|TRBJ1-5
CASRDRGNQPQHF
TGTGCCAGCAGGGACAGGGGAAATCAGCCCCAGCATTTT
>TRBV28|NA|TRBD1|TRBJ1-1
CASIDRDRVPFF
TGTGCCAGCATCGACCGGGACAGGGTACCTTTCTTT
>TRBV12-3/TRBV12-4|NA|NA|TRBJ2-3
CASSGADTQYF
TGTGCCAGCAGTGGAGCAGATACGCAGTATTTT
>TRBV7-6|NA|NA|TRBJ2-1
CASSLGSTEQFF
TGTGCCAGCAGCTTAGGGTCGACTGAGCAGTTCTTC
>TRBV10-3|NA|NA|TRBJ1-2
CAISADNYGYTF
TGTGCCATCAGTGCTGATAACTATGGCTACACCTTC
>TRBV7-9|NA|NA|TRBJ1-1
CASSFRGEMNTEAFF
TGTGCCAGCAGCTTTAGGGGAGAAATGAACACTGAAGCTTTCTTT
>TRBV5-6|NA|TRBD2|TRBJ2-5
CASSLVSLAALQETQYF
TGTGCCAGCAGCTTGGTTTCCCTAGCGGCCCTCCAAGAGACCCAGTACTTC
>TRBV6-1|NA|TRBD1|TRBJ1-4
CASSGFRGQLNEKLFF
TGTGCCAGCAGTGGGTTCCGGGGACAGCTGAATGAAAAACTGTTTTTT
>TRBV4-1|NA|NA|TRBJ1-1
CASSQGEGNAFF
TGCGCCAGCAGCCAAGGTGAGGGAAACGCTTTCTTT
>TRBV7-9|NA|NA|TRBJ1-4
CASSFGRGDEKLFF
TGTGCCAGCAGCTTTGGAAGAGGCGATGAAAAACTGTTTTTT
>TRBV6-4|NA|NA|TRBJ1-1
CASTRVGETEAFF
TGTGCCAGCACCAGGGTGGGAGAGACTGAAGCTTTCTTT
>TRBV7-2|NA|NA|TRBJ2-7
CASSLRGGQEQYF
TGTGCCAGCAGCTTACGCGGAGGACAGGAGCAGTACTTC
>TRBV20-1|NA|NA|TRBJ1-5
CSAGGINSNQPQHF
TGCAGTGCTGGTGGCATTAATAGCAATCAGCCCCAGCATTTT
>TRBV2|NA|NA|TRBJ2-7
CASRSNGLSYEQYF
TGTGCCAGCAGATCGAATGGCCTCTCCTACGAGCAGTACTTC
>TRBV13|NA|TRBD1|TRBJ1-1
CASSLGPTGTGTEAFF
TGTGCCAGCAGCTTGGGACCTACTGGGACAGGTACTGAAGCTTTCTTT
>TRBV6-1|NA|NA|TRBJ2-7
CASSEILLDEQYF
TGTGCCAGCAGTGAAATCTTGCTAGACGAGCAGTACTTC
>TRBV27|once|TRBD1|TRBJ1-2
CASSFTGGAVYGYTF
TGTGCCAGCAGTTTTACAGGGGGCGCCGTATATGGCTACACCTTC
>TRBV6-5|NA|NA|TRBJ1-1
CASSLDRLGNTEAFF
TGTGCCAGCAGTTTAGACAGGTTGGGGAACACTGAAGCTTTCTTT
>TRBV7-9|NA|NA|TRBJ1-2
CASLGDLDGYTF
TGTGCCAGCCTAGGAGATCTGGATGGCTACACCTTC
>TRBV7-9|NA|NA|TRBJ2-5
CASSSTGKERGTQYF
TGTGCCAGCAGCTCTACAGGGAAAGAACGGGGGACCCAGTACTTC
>TRBV6-2/TRBV6-3|NA|NA|TRBJ1-5
CASSFHPQPQHF
TGTGCCAGCAGTTTCCACCCTCAGCCCCAGCATTTT
>TRBV27|NA|NA|TRBJ2-6
CASRGVTGANVLTF
TGTGCCAGCAGAGGGGTTACTGGGGCCAACGTCCTGACTTTC
>TRBV7-9|NA|NA|TRBJ1-3
CAGDPGGSGNTIYF
TGTGCCGGGGACCCTGGGGGATCTGGAAACACCATATATTTT
>TRBV6-2/TRBV6-3|NA|NA|TRBJ2-7
CASSNGQGLEQYF
TGTGCCAGCAGTAATGGGCAGGGCCTCGAGCAGTACTTC
>TRBV5-1|NA|NA|TRBJ1-1
CASSLSPGVTTEAFF
TGCGCCAGCAGCCTATCTCCGGGGGTAACGACTGAAGCTTTCTTT
>TRBV7-2|NA|NA|TRBJ1-3
CASSLSSSGNTIYF
TGTGCCAGCAGCCTTTCGTCCTCTGGAAACACCATATATTTT
>TRBV3-1/TRBV3-2|once|NA|TRBJ1-3
CASRAGAGNTIYF
TGTGCCAGCAGGGCTGGGGCTGGAAACACCATATATTTT
>TRBV3-1/TRBV3-2|NA|TRBD1|TRBJ2-5
CASSQEGTVQETQYF
TGTGCCAGCAGCCAAGAAGGGACAGTACAAGAGACCCAGTACTTC
>TRBV3-1/TRBV3-2|once|TRBD1|TRBJ1-6
CASSNTGANSPLHF
TGTGCCAGCAGCAATACAGGGGCCAATTCACCCCTCCACTTT
>TRBV28|NA|NA|TRBJ1-2
CASSANMGGLGGYTF
TGTGCCAGCAGCGCTAATATGGGGGGGCTCGGAGGCTACACCTTC
>TRBV7-3|once|NA|TRBJ1-1
CASSLMGDTEAFF
TGTGCCAGCAGCTTAATGGGGGACACTGAAGCTTTCTTT
>TRBV10-3|NA|NA|TRBJ2-7
CAISDKGQGEQYF
TGTGCCATCAGTGACAAGGGGCAGGGTGAGCAGTACTTC
>TRBV7-9|NA|NA|TRBJ1-3
CASSRLWGDEGGNTIYF
TGTGCCAGCAGCCGCCTTTGGGGGGATGAAGGTGGAAACACCATATATTTT
>TRBV2|NA|NA|TRBJ2-1
CASRTPGNEQFF
TGTGCCAGCAGGACCCCGGGGAATGAGCAGTTCTTC
>TRBV7-8|NA|NA|TRBJ2-7
CASSLADGYYEQYF
TGTGCCAGCAGCTTAGCCGACGGATACTACGAGCAGTACTTC
>TRBV12-3/TRBV12-4|once|TRBD1|TRBJ1-4
CASSPGTGEKLFF
TGTGCCAGCAGCCCCGGGACAGGGGAGAAACTGTTTTTT
>TRBV4-1|NA|NA|TRBJ1-1
CASGGSLAEAFF
TGCGCCAGCGGGGGGTCCCTGGCTGAAGCTTTCTTT
>TRBV12-3/TRBV12-4|NA|NA|TRBJ2-1
CASSFNNEQFF
TGTGCCAGCAGTTTTAACAATGAGCAGTTCTTC
>TRBV15|NA|TRBD1|TRBJ2-7
CATQYRDRGTEQYF
TGTGCCACCCAGTACAGGGACAGGGGAACCGAGCAGTACTTC
>TRBV28|once|TRBD1|TRBJ1-6
CAGLTGGKGSNLHF
TGTGCCGGACTAACAGGGGGCAAGGGTTCGAACCTCCACTTT
>TRBV19|NA|NA|TRBJ1-1
CASKYRERNTEAFF
TGTGCAAGCAAGTATCGGGAGAGGAACACTGAAGCTTTCTTT
>TRBV7-8|NA|NA|TRBJ2-3
CASSLEAGLTQYF
TGTGCCAGCAGCTTAGAGGCGGGACTTACGCAGTATTTT
>TRBV6-5|NA|NA|TRBJ1-2
CASRQVNYGYTF
TGTGCCAGCAGACAGGTCAACTATGGCTACACCTTC
>TRBV7-9|NA|NA|TRBJ1-1
CASSLESANTEAFF
TGTGCCAGCAGCTTAGAATCAGCGAACACTGAAGCTTTCTTT
>TRBV5-1|NA|TRBD2|TRBJ2-7
CASRVATSDTYEQYF
TGCGCCAGCAGGGTCGCAACTAGCGATACCTACGAGCAGTACTTC
>TRBV7-6|once|NA|TRBJ2-2
CASSLQAVNTGELFF
TGTGCCAGCAGCTTGCAAGCGGTGAACACCGGGGAGCTGTTTTTT
>TRBV30|NA|TRBD1|TRBJ2-2
CAWIRQGRMDTGELFF
TGTGCCTGGATCCGACAGGGCAGGATGGACACCGGGGAGCTGTTTTTT